One and the same sample provided the 2 T cell receptor beta chains below, sequenced in a study of T cells after posttransplantation cyclophosphamide. Measured with immunoSEQ multiplex PCR; TCRdb has only the in-frame clones, and not every one. Recorded here are 8,000 to 10,000 clones, none singletons. Busulfan-fludarabine conditioning, marrow transplant, and cyclophosphamide on days +3 and +4 were administered. The sample here was PBMCs, taken around 350 days after allogeneic stem cell transplant with posttransplant cyclophosphamide. These receptors came from a male patient in his forties or fifties who received an allogeneic stem cell transplant from a related donor and was CMV-positive. The graft donor may have given rise to some T cells.

This clone occurred many times. The V and J genes are TRBV5-1 and TRBJ2-5; perhaps TRBD1 as D (5 bases). The CDR3 runs 14 residues. CDR1 and CDR2 from the germline V gene are SGHRS and YFSETQ. V dropped 4 bases and J dropped 3 bases, with 13 bases sitting between them. The CDR3: CASSPGGAEETQYF. The CDR3 region has the DNA TGCGCCAGCAGCCCTGGTGGGGCGGAAGAGACCCAGTACTTC.

This clone showed up many times. The chain couples TRBV5-1 to TRBJ2-5, with 9 nucleotides matching TRBD2. The junction had 4 bases not matched to a gene; V was cut back by 5 bases and J by 2 bases. This CDR3 is 14 amino acids long. Per the germline V gene, CDR1 is SGHRS and CDR2 is YFSETQ. CDR3 nucleotide sequence: TGCGCCAGCAGTCCGAGCGGGGGGCAAGAGACCCAGTACTTC. It encodes CASSPSGGQETQYF.